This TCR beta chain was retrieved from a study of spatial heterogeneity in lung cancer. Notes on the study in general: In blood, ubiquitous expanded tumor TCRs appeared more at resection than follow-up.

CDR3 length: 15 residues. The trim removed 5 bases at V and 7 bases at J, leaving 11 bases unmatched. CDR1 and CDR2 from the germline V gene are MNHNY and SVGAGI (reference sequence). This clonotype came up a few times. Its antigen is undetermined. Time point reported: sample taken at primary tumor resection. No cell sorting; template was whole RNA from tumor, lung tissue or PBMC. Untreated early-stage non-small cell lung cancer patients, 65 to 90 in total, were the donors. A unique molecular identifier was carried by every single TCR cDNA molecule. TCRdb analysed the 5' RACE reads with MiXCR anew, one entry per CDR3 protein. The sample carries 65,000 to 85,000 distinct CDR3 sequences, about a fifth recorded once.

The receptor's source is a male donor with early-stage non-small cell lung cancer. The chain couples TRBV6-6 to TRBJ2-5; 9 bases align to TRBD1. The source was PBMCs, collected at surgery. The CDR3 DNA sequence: TGTGCCAGCAGTACTACAGGGGGCAAGACCTCGACCCAGTACTTC. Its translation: CASSTTGGKTSTQYF.